The clone carrying this T cell receptor beta chain was counted many times. Its specificity is unknown. This CDR3 has 13 amino acids. Trimming cost V 7 bases and J 4 bases; bases outside gene matches: 4. Germline CDR1 SNHLY, CDR2 FYNNEI. cDNA synthesis was performed by 5'RACE with 10-nucleotide random UMIs. TCRdb fed the 5' RACE reads into MiXCR, producing one record per CDR3 protein. The sample holds 55,000 to 65,000 distinct CDR3 sequences; approximately 12% are singletons and the top ten take less than 8%. The data are from a study of neurological immune-mediated disorders. Whole-study results and caveats: The most TCR clonal expansion was seen in HTLV-1-associated myelopathy, and the least was seen in multiple sclerosis, which fell below healthy controls.

Time point given: longitudinal time-point 1 (baseline). The sample consisted of PBMCs. This TCR was sampled from a male donor with HTLV-1-associated myelopathy (HAM/TSP). V gene TRBV2 combines with J gene TRBJ2-1; 7 bases align to TRBD1. This CDR3 reads CASNRDSYNEQFF. The CDR3 coding sequence is TGTGCCAGCAACCGGGACAGTTACAATGAGCAGTTCTTC. Based on the CDR3 plus reference TRBV2 and TRBJ2-1, the full variable domain is EPEVTQTPSHQVTQMGQEVILRCVPISNHLYFYWYRQILGQKVEFLVSFYNNEISEKSEIFDDQFSVERPDGSNFTLKIRSTKLEDSAMYFCASNRDSYNEQFFGPGTRLTVL.